This paragraph reports one T cell receptor (beta chain). What it binds is unknown. Sequenced by immunoSEQ multiplex PCR; TCRdb stores in-frame clones only, minus some. The repertoire holds around 150,000 clones, with around 89% as singletons. The record originates from a study of cytomegalovirus exposure and HLA in healthy donors. Study background: The platform used for the 120 or so validation repertoires matched that of the roughly 700 first-cohort repertoires, a later analysis reported. Regarding the study as a whole: The tendency of first-cohort TCR clusters to co-occur in the roughly 110 validation repertoires was the finding of a later analysis. As confirmed in vitro, three CMV-associated chains were specific for CMV antigens. Many donors carried some public TCRs, although rarity characterized most TCR sequences.

The CDR3 contains 12 residues. The germline CDR1 and CDR2 sequences are GTSNPN and SVGIG (reference sequence). V was shortened by 6 bases and J by 0 bases, with 6 bases between the two germline ends. The TCR originated in a man aged 18-30 years in good health and CMV-seronegative. Source material: PBMCs. V is TRBV30 and J is TRBJ1-3; no clear D gene. The CDR3 region has the DNA TGTGCCTGCGCGAGCTCTGGAAACACCATATATTTT. As protein: CACASSGNTIYF.